This T cell receptor (beta chain) was observed in a study of blood T cell repertoires in COVID-19. Unmatched junction bases numbered 12, after V lost 6 bases and J lost 2 bases. Germline V CDR1 and CDR2: MGHRA, YSYEKL. CDR3 length equals 17 residues. Using immunoSEQ multiplex PCR, the repertoire was profiled, and TCRdb retains in-frame clones only, with some absent. The table lists over 250,000 clones, around nine tenths of them singletons. The chain combines TRBV4-1 with TRBJ2-1, with 8 positions matching TRBD1. This TCR was sampled from a young woman who had recovered from COVID-19. The source material was PBMCs or T cells enriched from blood (not recorded which). In nucleotides, the CDR3 is TGCGCCAGCAGTTGGACACCCGGACAGGGCCCCTACAATGAGCAGTTCTTC. Translation gives CASSWTPGQGPYNEQFF.